What follows are 28 T cell receptor beta chains derived from one specimen sequenced in a study of blood T cell repertoires in COVID-19. TCRdb's copy holds only in-frame clones and misses some; the assay was immunoSEQ multiplex PCR. There are about 270,000 clones in the sample; about nine tenths occur only once, and roughly a sixth lies in the top ten. The source material was PBMCs or T cells enriched from blood (not recorded which). The receptors here all came from a man younger than 30 who had recovered from COVID-19.

The V gene is TRBV19, the J gene TRBJ1-5, with a weak D call TRBD1 (6 bases). This CDR3 spans 14 amino acids. With 7 bases removed from V and 6 bases from J, the gap between germline ends came to 16 bases. Germline V CDR1 and CDR2: LNHDA, SQIVND (reference sequence). CDR3 in amino acids: CASMLDSRRQPQHF. CDR3 DNA: TGTGCCAGTATGTTGGACAGTCGGCGTCAGCCCCAGCATTTT.

The chain employs TRBV2 and TRBJ2-1; no definite D call. The CDR3 is 11 residues long. V was shortened by 7 bases and J by 3 bases, with 4 bases between the two germline ends. Germline V gene data show CDR1 as SNHLY and CDR2 as FYNNEI. This chain's CDR3 is CASKYYNEQFF. Here the CDR3 DNA reads TGTGCCAGCAAATACTACAATGAGCAGTTCTTC. Full variable domain (remainder filled in from reference TRBV2 and TRBJ2-1): EPEVTQTPSHQVTQMGQEVILRCVPISNHLYFYWYRQILGQKVEFLVSFYNNEISEKSEIFDDQFSVERPDGSNFTLKIRSTKLEDSAMYFCASKYYNEQFFGPGTRLTVL.

The CDR3 DNA is TGTGCCAGCAGGCTCAGGGGGGTAAACACTGAAGCTTTCTTT. Translated: CASRLRGVNTEAFF. V is TRBV2 and J is TRBJ1-1; 7 bases agree with TRBD1. CDR1 is SNHLY and CDR2 is FYNNEI in the germline V gene. The CDR3 runs to 14 residues. Losses at the gene ends were 6 bases for V and 2 bases for J; bases not matched to a gene: 6.

The chain combines TRBV18 with TRBJ1-1; the match to TRBD1 covers 9 bases. Germline values: CDR1 KGHSH, CDR2 LQKENI. This CDR3 region has 16 residues. V gave up 3 bases and J gave up 4 bases; unmatched junction bases: 9. CDR3 coding DNA: TGTGCCAGCTCACCTGGGACAGGGAGGTTGGGCACTGAAGCTTTCTTT. Amino acid sequence: CASSPGTGRLGTEAFF.

The CDR3: CASSPLGKNTGELFF. In nucleotides, the CDR3 is TGTGCCAGCAGTCCGCTGGGCAAGAACACCGGGGAGCTGTTTTTT. The chain is built from TRBV7-9 and TRBJ2-2; D not certain. The CDR3 sequence is 15 residues long. The germline V and J ends were trimmed by 6 bases and 1 base, with 12 bases remaining between them. Germline CDR1 and CDR2: SEHNR and FQNEAQ (reference sequence).

V gene TRBV27 combines with J gene TRBJ1-6; D unclear. Per germline, CDR1 MNHEY and CDR2 SMNVEV (reference sequence). CDR3 length: 15 residues. Trimming left V 2 bases short and J 10 bases short, with 15 bases between. CDR3 region: CASSLEAPFQSPLHF. In DNA, the CDR3 is TGTGCCAGCAGTTTAGAGGCCCCCTTCCAATCACCCCTCCACTTT.

The J gene is TRBJ2-7, the V gene TRBV7-3; 9 bases fit TRBD1. The CDR3 is 12 residues long. Trimming removed 4 bases from V and 6 bases from J; junction bases left unmatched: 1. Germline values: CDR1 SGHTA, CDR2 FQGTGA. The CDR3 sequence is CASSSTGGEQYF. The DNA for the CDR3 is TGTGCCAGCAGCTCGACAGGGGGCGAGCAGTACTTC.

This sequence joins TRBV28 and TRBJ1-5; 8 bases map to TRBD1. The CDR3 extends over 15 amino acids. In germline, CDR1 is MDHEN, CDR2 SYDVKM. Trimming cost V 4 bases and J 7 bases; bases outside gene matches: 9. This chain's CDR3 is CASSSSGTGSQPQHF. In DNA, the CDR3 is TGTGCCAGCAGTTCATCCGGGACAGGCTCCCAGCCCCAGCATTTT.

J is TRBJ2-1 and V is TRBV7-2; 9 bases are shared with TRBD2. The V segment lost 0 bases and the J segment 8 bases; nucleotides outside the gene matches: 8. Germline CDR1 reads SGHTA; CDR2 reads FQGNSA. This CDR3 region has 16 residues. In DNA form, the CDR3 reads TGTGCCAGCAGCTTAGCCGCGGGAGGGATACAATATGAGCAGTTCTTC. This gives the protein CASSLAAGGIQYEQFF.

The V and J genes are TRBV27 and TRBJ1-1; 7 positions match TRBD1. CDR1 and CDR2 from the germline V gene are MNHEY and SMNVEV (reference sequence). The CDR3 runs 14 residues. The V and J ends lost 5 bases and 4 bases, in that order; junction bases with no gene match: 7. The CDR3 sequence is CASSPQGQTTEAFF. As DNA, the CDR3 is TGTGCCAGCAGTCCACAGGGACAGACCACTGAAGCTTTCTTT.

The J gene is TRBJ1-3, the V gene TRBV5-1; D uncertain. CDR1 is SGHRS, CDR2 YFSETQ, per germline. This CDR3 has 16 amino acids. Trimming took 0 bases from V and 2 from J, leaving 12 bases between them. CDR3 protein: CASSLEVGRAGNTIYF. CDR3 bases: TGCGCCAGCAGCTTGGAGGTGGGGAGAGCTGGAAACACCATATATTTT.

This clone came up a few times. This chain links TRBV11-3 with TRBJ1-1; tentatively, D is TRBD1 (5 bases). Germline V gene sequence: CDR1 SGHNT, CDR2 YENEEA. The CDR3 is 13 residues long. V lost 3 bases and J 1 base, leaving 6 bases between the germline ends. CDR3 nucleotides: TGTGCCAGCAGCTTCGACAGGAACACTGAAGCTTTCTTT. Protein product: CASSFDRNTEAFF.

CDR3 sequence (DNA): TGTGCCAGCTCACCACCTTCACCTCTAGGCCACACAGATACGCAGTATTTT. It specifies CASSPPSPLGHTDTQYF. The rearrangement links TRBV18 to TRBJ2-3, with D unclear. CDR3 size: 17 residues. V lost 0 bases to trimming and J lost 2 bases, with 15 bases between them. In germline, CDR1 is KGHSH, CDR2 LQKENI.

The chain employs TRBV5-1 and TRBJ2-1; 11 positions match TRBD2. Germline V lookup: CDR1 SGHRS, CDR2 YFSETQ. V was clipped by 2 bases and J by 2 bases; unmatched bases: 3. The CDR3 spans 16 residues. This chain's CDR3 is CASSFSGREPYNEQFF. The CDR3 DNA follows: TGCGCCAGCAGCTTTAGCGGGAGGGAACCCTACAATGAGCAGTTCTTC.

This chain joins TRBV14 and TRBJ1-1, with D possibly matching TRBD1 (5 bases). The CDR3 runs 12 residues. Germline V gene lookup returns CDR1 SGHDN and CDR2 FVKESK. V was trimmed by 5 bases and J by 9 bases, leaving 13 bases between them. The CDR3 sequence: CASSADRIQAFF. Written as DNA, the CDR3 is TGTGCCAGCAGCGCAGACAGAATTCAAGCTTTCTTT.

This rearrangement joins TRBV28 to TRBJ1-2, with TRBD1 matching over 7 bases. The CDR3 consists of 17 residues. V lost 1 base to trimming and J lost 2 bases; unmatched junction nucleotides: 10. The V gene's germline CDR1 is MDHEN and CDR2 SYDVKM. CDR3 protein: CASSLSHATGLNYGYTF. The CDR3 DNA is TGTGCCAGCAGTTTATCCCATGCGACAGGGTTGAACTATGGCTACACCTTC.

CDR3 nucleotide sequence: TGTGCCAGCAGTGAGGTGCCGGATTCACCCCTCCACTTT. Translation gives CASSEVPDSPLHF. This chain links TRBV6-1 with TRBJ1-6; D gene uncertain. Trimming took off 3 bases at V and 8 bases at J, with 8 bases between the two ends. Germline V gene data show CDR1 as MNHNS and CDR2 as SASEGT. The CDR3 sequence is 13 residues long.

The chain is built from TRBV4-1 and TRBJ1-5; 7 bases are shared with TRBD1. Germline values: CDR1 MGHRA, CDR2 YSYEKL. Trimming removed 4 bases from V and 6 bases from J; junction bases left unmatched: 9. The CDR3 runs 15 residues. The CDR3 loop is CASSLRDSDSQPQHF. CDR3 in DNA: TGCGCCAGCAGCCTAAGGGACAGCGACTCTCAGCCCCAGCATTTT.

This clone was picked up one time. J is TRBJ2-1 and V is TRBV9, with a weak D call TRBD2 (6 bases). The V end lost 4 bases, the J end lost 6 bases, and 17 bases lay between the germline ends. Germline CDR1 and CDR2: SGDLS and YYNGEE. There are 15 residues in the CDR3. The CDR3 sequence is CASSQAARRGNEQFF. The CDR3 nucleotides are TGTGCCAGCAGCCAAGCGGCGCGGCGGGGCAATGAGCAGTTCTTC.

About this clone: At the DNA level, this CDR3 is encoded by other sequences in the same sample as well. The rearrangement joins TRBV27 to TRBJ2-5; D is unresolved. The CDR3 extends over 11 amino acids. Germline V gene data show CDR1 as MNHEY and CDR2 as SMNVEV (reference sequence). The V gene lost 4 bases and the J gene lost 2 bases, with 2 bases spanning the gap. The chain's CDR3 is CASSSQETQYF. CDR3 DNA sequence: TGTGCCAGCAGTTCTCAAGAGACCCAGTACTTC.

CDR3 sequence (DNA): TGTGCCAGCAGCCAAACCCCCCTTAGCGGGACCAATGAGCAGTTCTTC. Protein: CASSQTPLSGTNEQFF. V is TRBV5-4 and J is TRBJ2-1; 8 bases map to TRBD2. Germline CDR1 reads SGHNT; CDR2 reads YYREEE (reference sequence). CDR3 length: 16 amino acids. Trimming at V came to 4 bases and at J to 6 bases, leaving 12 bases not matched to a gene.

The chain carries TRBV28 and TRBJ1-2; tentative D call: TRBD1 (6 bases). The CDR3 is 13 residues long. Germline CDR1 and CDR2: MDHEN and SYDVKM. Trimming took off 6 bases at V and 4 bases at J, with 12 bases between the two ends. The CDR3, as DNA: TGTGCCAGCAGAGCGGACAGCCTCTATGGCTACACCTTC. Translation gives CASRADSLYGYTF.

The gene calls are TRBV29-1 and TRBJ2-1; D ambiguous. Trimming left V 6 bases short and J 4 bases short, with 13 bases between. This CDR3 is 13 amino acids long. Looked up from germline, CDR1 is SQVTM and CDR2 is ANQGSEA. The CDR3 spells CSVFELRYNEQFF. DNA for the CDR3: TGCAGCGTCTTCGAATTGAGGTACAATGAGCAGTTCTTC.

The rearrangement links TRBV18 to TRBJ2-7; 7 nucleotides match TRBD1. Looked up from germline, CDR1 is KGHSH and CDR2 is LQKENI. V was pared by 3 bases and J by 12 bases, with 8 bases of the junction left unmatched. The CDR3 spans 12 residues. The CDR3 nucleotides are TGTGCCAGCTCACCGGACAGGAACCTTGGGTACTTC. Translation gives CASSPDRNLGYF.

The rearrangement joins TRBV28 to TRBJ2-3; perhaps TRBD1 as D (6 bases). The CDR3 spans 17 residues. In germline, CDR1 is MDHEN, CDR2 SYDVKM. V gave up 2 bases and J gave up 5 bases, with 20 bases separating them. As DNA, the CDR3 is TGTGCCAGCAGTTTAGGTGGGGGCAGGGTCTTTGGAGATACGCAGTATTTT. This gives the protein CASSLGGGRVFGDTQYF.

This sequence joins TRBV27 and TRBJ1-2; unclear D gene. The V end was cut by 10 bases, the J end by 4 bases, with 13 bases between. Germline CDR1 and CDR2: MNHEY and SMNVEV (reference sequence). This CDR3 spans 12 amino acids. CDR3 sequence reads: CATSKEGYGYTF. CDR3 DNA: TGTGCCACATCGAAGGAGGGCTATGGCTACACCTTC.

The chain links TRBV11-2 to TRBJ1-2, with 8 bases matching TRBD1. CDR1 SGHAT and CDR2 FQNNGV come from the germline V gene. V lost 1 base, J lost 8 bases, and 9 bases stayed unmatched. This CDR3 comprises 15 residues. The CDR3 loop is CASSLGQGAYRGYTF. Here the CDR3 DNA reads TGTGCCAGCAGCTTAGGGCAGGGGGCATACCGGGGCTACACCTTC.

The chain combines TRBV7-8 with TRBJ1-1; no clear D gene. CDR3 size: 14 residues. CDR1 is SGHVS and CDR2 is FQNEAQ in the germline V gene. The germline V and J ends were trimmed by 4 bases and 2 bases, with 11 bases remaining between them. The CDR3 DNA sequence: TGTGCCAGCAGCTCCGCGGGGTTCAACACTGAAGCTTTCTTT. It codes for CASSSAGFNTEAFF. The full variable domain, rest sourced from reference TRBV7-8 and TRBJ1-1, is GAGVSQSPRYKVAKRGQDVALRCDPISGHVSLFWYQQALGQGPEFLTYFQNEAQLDKSGLPSDRFFAERPEGSVSTLKIQRTQQEDSAVYLCASSSAGFNTEAFFGQGTRLTVV.